The following is a T cell receptor beta chain sequence with its context. Its target is not known. This entry comes from a study of long-term antiretroviral therapy in people with HIV. As for the study in general: Some samples came about a decade before the 2015 immediate-ART recommendation, and these were the earliest. Study-level points and caveats: Against controls, HIV repertoires showed narrower ranges of CDR3 length. Those clones which expanded before ART made up the dominant part of the repertoire at all time points.

Version v3.0 of the immunoSEQ assay ran at survey level. Only in-frame clones appear in the TCRdb table, and some are missing; sequencing was by immunoSEQ multiplex PCR. The sample lists under 25,000 clones; about 88% were seen once. Germline V gene lookup returns CDR1 SGDLS and CDR2 YYNGEE. This CDR3 has 16 residues. V was trimmed by 0 bases and J by 3 bases, leaving 12 bases between them. This receptor was taken from a man aged 60 to 75 with HIV. V and J are TRBV9 and TRBJ2-2, with D uncertain. Sequencing used unsorted PBMCs, obtained 0.6 years after starting antiretroviral therapy. CDR3 nucleotide sequence: TGTGCCAGCAGCGTAGCTCGACGTGGGGACACCGGGGAGCTGTTTTTT. Protein sequence: CASSVARRGDTGELFF.